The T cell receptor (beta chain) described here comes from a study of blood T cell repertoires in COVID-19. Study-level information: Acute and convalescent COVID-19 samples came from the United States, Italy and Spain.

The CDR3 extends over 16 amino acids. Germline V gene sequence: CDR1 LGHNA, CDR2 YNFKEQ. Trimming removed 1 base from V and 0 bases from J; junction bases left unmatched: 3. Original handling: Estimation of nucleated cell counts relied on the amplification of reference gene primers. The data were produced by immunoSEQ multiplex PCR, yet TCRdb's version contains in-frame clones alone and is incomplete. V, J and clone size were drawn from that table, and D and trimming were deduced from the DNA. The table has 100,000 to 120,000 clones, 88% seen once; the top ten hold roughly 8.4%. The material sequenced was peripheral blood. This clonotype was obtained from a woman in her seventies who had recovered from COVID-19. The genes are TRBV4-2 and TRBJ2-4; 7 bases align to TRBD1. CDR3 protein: CASSQVGGLAKNIQYF. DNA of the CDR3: TGTGCCAGCAGCCAAGTAGGGGGCCTAGCCAAAAACATTCAGTACTTC.